These T cell receptor beta chains were read from a single sample in a study of blood T cell repertoires in COVID-19. The assay was immunoSEQ multiplex PCR, and TCRdb's table has in-frame clones only and misses some. The sample carries about 130,000 clones, 84% recorded once. Sequencing used peripheral blood. These receptors were taken from a woman aged 80 or over with acute or convalescent COVID-19. The CDR3 runs from the conserved cysteine through the conserved F or W. The D gene is left open where the match is weak. Size is omitted from some rows. Given values are once, few, many or a class for expanded clones.

size	V	D	J	DNA	CDR3
NA	TRBV5-1	TRBD1	TRBJ2-1	TGCGCCAGCAGCCACGAAGGACAGGGGAGCCGGGAGCAGTTCTTC	CASSHEGQGSREQFF
NA	TRBV7-8	TRBD1	TRBJ2-2	TGTGCCAGCAGCCAGGGACAGGGTCACACCGGGGAGCTGTTTTTT	CASSQGQGHTGELFF
NA	TRBV4-3	TRBD1	TRBJ1-2	TGCGCCAGCAGCGATAGAGGGACAGGGGTGGCCTATGGCTACACCTTC	CASSDRGTGVAYGYTF
NA	TRBV10-2	NA	TRBJ2-5	TGCGCCAGCAGTGAGTCCCAGGGGGGAGAGACCCAGTACTTC	CASSESQGGETQYF
few	TRBV6-5	TRBD1	TRBJ2-1	TGTGCCAGCAGTTCCGGGACAGGAACCTACAATGAGCAGTTCTTC	CASSSGTGTYNEQFF
NA	TRBV19	NA	TRBJ2-4	TGTGCCAGTAGTGGAAGGGGTTGGGACATTCAGTACTTC	CASSGRGWDIQYF
once	TRBV30	TRBD1	TRBJ1-5	TGTGCCTGGAGTTCTAATTACCGGGACAGGGCGGGTGGCAATCAGCCCCAGCATTTT	CAWSSNYRDRAGGNQPQHF
NA	TRBV6-5	TRBD1	TRBJ1-6	TGTGCCAGCAGTTCGACCTCGACAGGGTATTCACCCCTCCACTTT	CASSSTSTGYSPLHF
NA	TRBV4-1	TRBD2	TRBJ2-2	TGCGCCAGCAGCCAAGGGACTAGCGGGTTCGGGGAGCTGTTTTTT	CASSQGTSGFGELFF
NA	TRBV27	NA	TRBJ2-7	TGTGCCAGCAGCCCAGGGACTCTCTACGAGCAGTACTTC	CASSPGTLYEQYF
NA	TRBV19	TRBD2	TRBJ2-1	TGTGCCAGTAGTTCCTCCGGGACTAGCTCCTACAATGAGCAGTTCTTC	CASSSSGTSSYNEQFF
few	TRBV11-2	TRBD2	TRBJ2-5	TGTGCCAGCAGCTTAGATACGCTAGCGGGAGCGGTTTGGGAAGAGACCCAGTACTTC	CASSLDTLAGAVWEETQYF
NA	TRBV3-1/TRBV3-2	NA	TRBJ1-6	TGTGCCAGCAGCCGGGCGACAGTAAATTCACCCCTCCACTTT	CASSRATVNSPLHF
once	TRBV10-3	TRBD2	TRBJ2-1	TGTGCCATCAGTGAGCGCGGGGGTGAGTCCTACAATGAGCAGTTCTTC	CAISERGGESYNEQFF
NA	TRBV29-1	TRBD1	TRBJ2-3	TGCAGCGTTGAAAGGACAGGGGGCAGAGGTACGCAGTATTTT	CSVERTGGRGTQYF
NA	TRBV30	TRBD1	TRBJ1-1	TGTGCCTGGAGCCAGGACAGGGTCGGAACGAACACTGAAGCTTTCTTT	CAWSQDRVGTNTEAFF
NA	TRBV6-1	NA	TRBJ2-7	TGTGCCAGCAGTGAAGGGGCTTATTGGGGGGTTACCGAGCAGTACTTC	CASSEGAYWGVTEQYF
NA	TRBV18	TRBD2	TRBJ2-1	TGTGCCAGCTCAGCCGGGACTAGCCTTTACAATGAGCAGTTCTTC	CASSAGTSLYNEQFF
NA	TRBV18	TRBD1	TRBJ1-2	TGTGCCAGCTCACCACCTGGACGGGACAGGGATAACTATGGCTACACCTTC	CASSPPGRDRDNYGYTF
once	TRBV14	NA	TRBJ2-7	TGTGCCAGCAGCCGGGGGGGGCGTTGGACAGGGACCTACGAGCAGTACTTC	CASSRGGRWTGTYEQYF
NA	TRBV6-1	TRBD1	TRBJ1-5	TGTGCCAGCAGTGTTGGCGGGGACAGATCTTATAGCAATCAGCCCCAGCATTTT	CASSVGGDRSYSNQPQHF
NA	TRBV10-1	NA	TRBJ1-2	TGCGCCAGCAGTGAGTCGGGGGCGCGAGGCTACACCTTC	CASSESGARGYTF
few	TRBV5-1	NA	TRBJ2-3	TGCGCCAGCAGTCAATGGGACACCTCGACAGATACGCAGTATTTT	CASSQWDTSTDTQYF
NA	TRBV28	TRBD1	TRBJ2-5	TGTGCCAGCAGGGAGACAGGGAAAGAGACCCAGTACTTC	CASRETGKETQYF
NA	TRBV6-2/TRBV6-3	TRBD2	TRBJ2-5	TGTGCCAGCAGTTACTACCCTAGCGGGCAAGAGACCCAGTACTTC	CASSYYPSGQETQYF
NA	TRBV2	TRBD1	TRBJ1-5	TGTGCCAGCAGTGGAGACAGGGCCGGCAATCAGCCCCAGCATTTT	CASSGDRAGNQPQHF
NA	TRBV24-1	NA	TRBJ1-5	TGTGCCACCAGTGAAACCGGACTTAGCAATCAGCCCCAGCATTTT	CATSETGLSNQPQHF
NA	TRBV19	NA	TRBJ1-1	TGTGCCAGTAGTACCAGGACACCCGGCGGAGCTTTCTTT	CASSTRTPGGAFF
NA	TRBV6-2/TRBV6-3	TRBD1	TRBJ1-5	TGTGCCAGCAGTTATAGACAGGGGAGGCAGCCCCAGCATTTT	CASSYRQGRQPQHF
NA	TRBV7-9	TRBD1	TRBJ1-1	TGTGCCAGCAGCGTTCGACAGGGTGGGAACACTGAAGCTTTCTTT	CASSVRQGGNTEAFF
NA	TRBV14	NA	TRBJ2-1	TGTGCCAGCAGCCCATGGACAGCTTACAATGAGCAGTTCTTC	CASSPWTAYNEQFF
few	TRBV24-1	TRBD2	TRBJ2-7	TGTGCCACCAGTGACCTAGCGGAGGCCTCCTACGAGCAGTACTTC	CATSDLAEASYEQYF
NA	TRBV12-5	TRBD1	TRBJ2-7	TGTGCTAGTGGTACAGGGGCCGGTACGGGCGAGCAGTACTTC	CASGTGAGTGEQYF
NA	TRBV4-3	NA	TRBJ2-4	TGCGCCAGCAGCCAACAGGGGTCAGGAAACATTCAGTACTTC	CASSQQGSGNIQYF
once	TRBV7-9	TRBD2	TRBJ2-3	TGTGCCAGCAGCTTCGGGGGGGGCACAGATACGCAGTATTTT	CASSFGGGTDTQYF
NA	TRBV5-4	TRBD2	TRBJ2-3	TGTGCCAGCAGCCCGGGACTAGCGGGAGCCTCAGATACGCAGTATTTT	CASSPGLAGASDTQYF
NA	TRBV19	NA	TRBJ2-2	TGTGCCAGTAGTAACAGGTTCACCGGGGAGCTGTTTTTT	CASSNRFTGELFF
NA	TRBV7-2	NA	TRBJ2-7	TGTGCCAGCAGCTTAGGGGGCGGGAACGCCTACGAGCAGTACTTC	CASSLGGGNAYEQYF
NA	TRBV6-1	TRBD2	TRBJ2-2	TGTGCCAGCAGTAAAGTGCGACTAGCGGGGGGGAAGACCGGGGAGCTGTTTTTT	CASSKVRLAGGKTGELFF
NA	TRBV5-8	NA	TRBJ1-2	TGTGCCAGCAGCTCGGACAGTAAATATGGCTACACCTTC	CASSSDSKYGYTF
NA	TRBV7-2	NA	TRBJ2-3	TGTGCCAGCAGCCCAGGACTAAGCACAGATACGCAGTATTTT	CASSPGLSTDTQYF
NA	TRBV5-5	NA	TRBJ1-2	TGTGCCAGCAGCCCATTGGGCGCCGCCTATGGCTACACCTTC	CASSPLGAAYGYTF
NA	TRBV5-1	NA	TRBJ1-4	TGCGCCAGCAGCTTGGGGGGCCAAACTAATGAAAAACTGTTTTTT	CASSLGGQTNEKLFF
NA	TRBV11-2	TRBD1	TRBJ1-2	TGTGCCAGCAGCTTAGTAGGGACAGGGGCTTTCTATGGCTACACCTTC	CASSLVGTGAFYGYTF
few	TRBV6-5	NA	TRBJ1-4	TGTGCCAGCAGTTCCAGGTCGCAAAATGAAAAACTGTTTTTT	CASSSRSQNEKLFF
NA	TRBV19	TRBD2	TRBJ2-7	TGTGCCAGTAGTACCCCCGGACTAGCGGGCGAGCAGTACTTC	CASSTPGLAGEQYF
NA	TRBV7-9	TRBD2	TRBJ2-5	TGTGCCAGCAGCTCCAAGACTAGCGGGAGGGGTGAGACCCAGTACTTC	CASSSKTSGRGETQYF
NA	TRBV6-6	NA	TRBJ2-5	TGTGCCAGCAACAAAGGCAGTGGCGGAACAGAGACCCAGTACTTC	CASNKGSGGTETQYF